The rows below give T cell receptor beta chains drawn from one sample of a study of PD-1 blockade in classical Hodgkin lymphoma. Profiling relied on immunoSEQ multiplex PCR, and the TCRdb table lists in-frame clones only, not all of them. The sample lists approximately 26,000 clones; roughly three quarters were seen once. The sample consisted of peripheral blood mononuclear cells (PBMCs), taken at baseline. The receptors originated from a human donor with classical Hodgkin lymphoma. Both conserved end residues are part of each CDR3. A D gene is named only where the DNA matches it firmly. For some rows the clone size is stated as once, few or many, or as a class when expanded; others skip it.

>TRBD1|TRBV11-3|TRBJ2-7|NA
CASSPTGGSEQYF
TGTGCCAGCAGCCCCACAGGGGGCTCCGAGCAGTACTTC
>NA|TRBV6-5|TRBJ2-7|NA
CASSYSPAILSYEQYF
TGTGCCAGCAGTTACTCGCCCGCCATCCTCTCCTACGAGCAGTACTTC
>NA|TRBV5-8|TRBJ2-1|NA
CASSSDSPEQFF
TGTGCCAGCAGCTCGGACAGTCCGGAGCAGTTCTTC
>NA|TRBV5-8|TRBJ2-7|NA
CASSQVTGTGGPHEQYF
TGTGCCAGCAGCCAAGTTACGGGAACAGGCGGCCCCCACGAGCAGTACTTC
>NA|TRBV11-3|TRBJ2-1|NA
CASSLVPTRRLNEQFF
TGTGCCAGCAGCTTAGTCCCTACTAGGAGGCTCAATGAGCAGTTCTTC
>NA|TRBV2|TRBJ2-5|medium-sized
CASTGQPQETQYF
TGTGCCAGCACCGGACAGCCGCAAGAGACCCAGTACTTC
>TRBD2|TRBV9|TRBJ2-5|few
CASSVGLAGGEEETQYF
TGTGCCAGCAGCGTAGGGCTAGCGGGGGGAGAGGAAGAGACCCAGTACTTC
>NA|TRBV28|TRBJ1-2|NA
CASSLGRNNYGYTF
TGTGCCAGCAGTTTAGGGCGGAATAACTATGGCTACACCTTC
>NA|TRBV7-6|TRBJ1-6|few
CASSLEVGNSPLHF
TGTGCCAGCAGCTTAGAGGTTGGGAATTCACCCCTCCACTTT
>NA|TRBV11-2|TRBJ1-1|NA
CASSFSDTEAFF
TGTGCCAGCAGCTTTAGCGACACTGAAGCTTTCTTT
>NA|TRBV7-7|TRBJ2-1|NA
CASSLAAGDNEQFF
TGTGCTAGCAGCTTAGCGGCAGGAGACAATGAGCAGTTCTTC
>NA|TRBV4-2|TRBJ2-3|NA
CASSQDRDGEDTQYF
TGTGCCAGCAGCCAAGATCGGGACGGAGAAGATACGCAGTATTTT
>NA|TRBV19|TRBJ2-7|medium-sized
CASSSGVNEQYF
TGTGCCAGTAGTAGCGGGGTCAACGAGCAGTACTTC
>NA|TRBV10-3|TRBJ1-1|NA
CAIRFKRDGGTEAFF
TGTGCCATCAGGTTTAAGAGGGATGGGGGCACTGAAGCTTTCTTT
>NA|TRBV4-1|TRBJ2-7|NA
CASSRDTYEQYF
TGCGCCAGCAGCCGGGATACCTACGAGCAGTACTTC
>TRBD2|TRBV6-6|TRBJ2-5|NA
CASRPTSGGAEETQYF
TGTGCCAGCAGACCAACTAGCGGGGGGGCCGAGGAGACCCAGTACTTC
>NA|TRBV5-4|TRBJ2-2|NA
CASSWGSRNTGELFF
TGTGCCAGCAGCTGGGGGAGCCGAAACACCGGGGAGCTGTTTTTT
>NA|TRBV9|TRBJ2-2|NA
CASSSWDGGLSGELFF
TGTGCCAGCAGCTCCTGGGACGGGGGACTTTCCGGGGAGCTGTTTTTT
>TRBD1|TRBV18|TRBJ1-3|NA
CASSPGQAGNTIYF
TGTGCCAGCTCACCAGGACAGGCTGGAAACACCATATATTTT
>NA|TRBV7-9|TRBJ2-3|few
CASSIRRTDTQYF
TGTGCCAGCAGCATCAGAAGAACAGATACGCAGTATTTT
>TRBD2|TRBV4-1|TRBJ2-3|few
CASSQVAGGTDTQYF
TGCGCCAGCAGCCAAGTGGCGGGGGGCACAGATACGCAGTATTTT
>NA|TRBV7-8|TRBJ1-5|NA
CASSLGSGGQPQHF
TGTGCCAGCAGCTTAGGGTCAGGAGGCCAGCCCCAGCATTTT
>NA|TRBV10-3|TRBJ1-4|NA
CAAARATNEKLFF
TGTGCCGCCGCTAGAGCAACTAATGAAAAACTGTTTTTT
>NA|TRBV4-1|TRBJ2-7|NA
CASSQDQIEQYF
TGCGCCAGCAGCCAAGATCAGATCGAGCAGTACTTC
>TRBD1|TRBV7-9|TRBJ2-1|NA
CASSLGTGVYEQFF
TGTGCCAGCAGCTTAGGGACAGGGGTCTATGAGCAGTTCTTC
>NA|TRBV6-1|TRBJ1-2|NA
CASSELGLSNYGYTF
TGTGCCAGCAGTGAACTCGGGTTATCCAACTATGGCTACACCTTC
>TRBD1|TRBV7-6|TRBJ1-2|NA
CASSRQGPYGYTF
TGTGCCAGCAGCCGACAGGGACCCTATGGCTACACCTTC
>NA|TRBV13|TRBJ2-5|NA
CASSAPGSGETQYF
TGTGCCAGCAGCGCCCCCGGTAGTGGAGAGACCCAGTACTTC